The rows below give T cell receptor beta chains drawn from one sample of a study of shared T cell receptors in the human thymus. Only in-frame clones appear in the TCRdb table, and some are missing; sequencing was by immunoSEQ multiplex PCR. Among about 710,000 clones, around 87% were seen once, and the ten largest hold under 0.01%. These data are also associated with another study on human thymus T cells.

The sample was thymocytes. Source of these receptors: a boy under two years old with a congenital heart defect. The CDR3 runs from the conserved cysteine through the conserved F or W. A D gene is named only where the DNA matches it firmly. Clone sizes are given selectively: once, few, many, or a class where the clone is expanded.

TRBD1	TRBV9	TRBJ1-6	-	CASSTHRGLISPLHF	TGTGCCAGCAGCACTCACAGGGGGCTTATTTCACCCCTCCACTTT
-	TRBV27	TRBJ2-7	-	CASSHKQGTRVYEQYF	TGTGCCAGCAGCCACAAACAGGGGACTCGGGTCTACGAGCAGTACTTC
-	TRBV2	TRBJ2-7	-	CASRPERYEQYF	TGTGCCAGCAGACCAGAACGCTACGAGCAGTACTTC
-	TRBV5-1	TRBJ2-7	-	CASSLGGGEAYEQYF	TGCGCCAGCAGCTTGGGAGGCGGGGAAGCCTACGAGCAGTACTTC
-	TRBV10-3	TRBJ2-1	-	CAISESNGGGPYNEQFF	TGTGCCATCAGTGAGTCGAATGGGGGCGGGCCCTACAATGAGCAGTTCTTC
-	TRBV27	TRBJ1-1	-	CASSLGQPGTEAFF	TGTGCCAGCAGTCTAGGACAGCCGGGGACTGAAGCTTTCTTT
-	TRBV10-1	TRBJ1-4	-	CASSESTRDGEKLFF	TGCGCCAGCAGTGAGTCGACGAGGGATGGTGAAAAACTGTTTTTT
TRBD1	TRBV30	TRBJ2-5	once	CAWSVLGGQGTEETQYF	TGTGCCTGGAGTGTACTAGGGGGACAGGGTACTGAGGAGACCCAGTACTTC
-	TRBV28	TRBJ2-7	-	CASTVRDTSYERYF	TGTGCCAGCACGGTACGGGACACCTCCTACGAGCGGTACTTC
TRBD1	TRBV6-1	TRBJ2-7	-	CASSWDSRSYEQYF	TGTGCCAGCAGCTGGGACAGTCGCTCCTACGAGCAGTACTTC
-	TRBV7-7	TRBJ2-6	-	CASSLEVGGALRLGANVLTF	TGTGCTAGCAGCTTAGAGGTTGGTGGGGCCTTGAGGCTTGGGGCCAACGTCCTGACTTTC
-	TRBV15	TRBJ2-1	-	CATSKGLADNEQFF	TGTGCCACCAGCAAAGGGCTAGCCGACAATGAGCAGTTCTTC
-	TRBV11-2	TRBJ2-3	-	CASSSYEDTQYF	TGTGCCAGCAGCTCCTACGAAGATACGCAGTATTTT
-	TRBV5-4	TRBJ2-7	-	CASSQSGLPLSYEQYF	TGTGCCAGCAGTCAATCAGGGCTGCCCCTCTCCTACGAGCAGTACTTC
-	TRBV14	TRBJ2-7	-	CASSPRGAGPNEQYF	TGTGCCAGCAGCCCCCGGGGTGCGGGGCCAAACGAGCAGTACTTC
TRBD2	TRBV7-8	TRBJ2-7	-	CASSLGFVSLAGGTYYEQYF	TGTGCCAGCAGCTTAGGTTTTGTATCACTAGCGGGGGGTACATACTACGAGCAGTACTTC
-	TRBV29-1	TRBJ2-2	-	CSVGLFNTGELFF	TGCAGCGTTGGACTCTTCAACACCGGGGAGCTGTTTTTT
-	TRBV15	TRBJ1-1	-	CATSVQGLTEAFF	TGTGCCACCAGCGTTCAGGGGCTCACTGAAGCTTTCTTT
-	TRBV2	TRBJ1-5	once	CASSATRGGQPQHF	TGTGCCAGCAGTGCCACAAGGGGTGGACAGCCCCAGCATTTT
TRBD2	TRBV5-6	TRBJ2-5	-	CASSLERGVYQETQYF	TGTGCCAGCAGCTTGGAGCGGGGGGTGTACCAAGAGACCCAGTACTTC
-	TRBV27	TRBJ2-7	once	CASSLRGSYEQYF	TGTGCCAGCAGTCTCAGGGGATCCTACGAGCAGTACTTC
-	TRBV28	TRBJ1-2	-	CASSFGENYGYTF	TGTGCCAGCAGTTTCGGGGAAAACTATGGCTACACCTTC
TRBD2	TRBV4-1	TRBJ2-1	few	CASSPTGGRGDNEQFF	TGCGCCAGCAGCCCGACGGGAGGGCGGGGGGACAATGAGCAGTTCTTC
-	TRBV25-1	TRBJ2-7	-	CASSRTGILPYEQYF	TGTGCCAGCAGTAGAACAGGGATTTTGCCCTACGAGCAGTACTTC
TRBD2	TRBV7-2	TRBJ2-1	-	CASSLLAGDYNEQFF	TGTGCCAGCAGCTTACTAGCGGGGGACTACAATGAGCAGTTCTTC
-	TRBV5-4	TRBJ2-7	-	CASSLSPGRLTYEQYF	TGTGCCAGCAGCTTGTCCCCAGGGAGGCTAACCTACGAGCAGTACTTC
-	TRBV28	TRBJ2-7	once	CASSLWGKGPYEQYF	TGTGCCAGCAGTTTATGGGGGAAGGGGCCCTACGAGCAGTACTTC
-	TRBV18	TRBJ1-5	-	CASSPRGEDQPQHF	TGTGCCAGCTCACCACGAGGGGAGGATCAGCCCCAGCATTTT
TRBD1	TRBV27	TRBJ1-2	-	CASRDRSYGYTF	TGTGCCAGCAGGGACAGGTCCTATGGCTACACCTTC
-	TRBV11-2	TRBJ2-7	-	CASSLAVGGHEQYF	TGTGCCAGCAGCTTAGCAGTCGGCGGCCACGAGCAGTACTTC
-	TRBV6-5	TRBJ2-7	-	CASSYRRNGSSYEQYF	TGTGCCAGCAGTTACCGGCGGAACGGGAGCTCCTACGAGCAGTACTTC
-	TRBV4-3	TRBJ2-1	-	CASSQLIGNEQFF	TGCGCCAGCAGCCAATTAATCGGCAATGAGCAGTTCTTC
-	TRBV19	TRBJ2-7	once	CASRGVTYEQYF	TGTGCCAGTAGAGGGGTCACCTACGAGCAGTACTTC
TRBD2	TRBV27	TRBJ2-1	-	CASSYQWASGLPDEQFF	TGTGCCAGCAGTTACCAATGGGCTAGCGGGCTTCCCGATGAGCAGTTCTTC
TRBD1	TRBV18	TRBJ2-7	-	CASSPRSGTGNYEQYF	TGTGCCAGCTCACCACGATCCGGGACAGGGAACTACGAGCAGTACTTC
-	TRBV10-3	TRBJ2-1	-	CAISVRGYYNEQFF	TGTGCCATCAGCGTCAGGGGCTATTACAATGAGCAGTTCTTC
TRBD1	TRBV6-5	TRBJ2-7	-	CASSYRGQGLYEQYF	TGTGCCAGCAGTTACCGGGGACAGGGTCTCTACGAGCAGTACTTC
TRBD2	TRBV5-4	TRBJ2-1	once	CASSPGTSGRSPQYNEQFF	TGTGCCAGCAGCCCCGGGACTAGCGGGAGATCCCCTCAATACAATGAGCAGTTCTTC
TRBD1	TRBV6-4	TRBJ2-1	-	CASPPGTGNYNEQFF	TGTGCCAGCCCACCCGGGACAGGGAACTACAATGAGCAGTTCTTC
TRBD2	TRBV19	TRBJ2-4	-	CASSKGALSGSYIQYF	TGTGCCAGTAGTAAGGGGGCCCTTAGCGGGAGTTACATTCAGTACTTC
-	TRBV27	TRBJ1-2	-	CASRGQGGGGYTF	TGTGCCAGCAGAGGGCAGGGAGGAGGAGGCTACACCTTC